This TCR beta chain emerged from a study of lymphopenia after photon versus proton radiotherapy. This clone was recorded once. Trimming removed 6 bases from V and 3 bases from J; junction bases left unmatched: 5. The CDR3 is made up of 14 amino acids. Germline CDR1 MDHEN, CDR2 SYDVKM. Data came from immunoSEQ multiplex PCR; TCRdb stores just in-frame clones and leaves some out. The table lists tens of thousands of clones, roughly 84% of them singletons. The chain recombines TRBV28 with TRBJ2-1, with 7 bases identical to TRBD2. This TCR came from a man aged 60-69 years with pancreatic cancer. Sequencing was performed on peripheral blood, taken from a patient treated with proton-based radiotherapy. The chain's CDR3 is CASRPGRLYNEQFF. CDR3 coding DNA: TGTGCCAGCAGGCCCGGGAGGCTCTACAATGAGCAGTTCTTC. Full variable domain (missing parts from reference TRBV28 and TRBJ2-1): DVKVTQSSRYLVKRTGEKVFLECVQDMDHENMFWYRQDPGLGLRLIYFSYDVKMKEKGDIPEGYSVSREKKERFSLILESASTNQTSMYLCASRPGRLYNEQFFGPGTRLTVL.